This T cell receptor beta chain comes out of a study of blood T cell repertoires in COVID-19. At the level of the study: Acute-phase and convalescent COVID-19 samples originated in the United States, Italy and Spain. PBMCs, B-cell-depleted T cells, or T cells were the source of the cDNA or gDNA that made up the material.

The CDR3 runs to 14 residues. CDR1 is LGHDT, CDR2 YNNKEL, per germline (reference sequence). V lost 4 bases and J 5 bases, leaving 15 bases between the germline ends. Original processing notes: Amplification of reference gene primers provided the estimated nucleated cell counts. Sequencing was performed with immunoSEQ multiplex PCR; in TCRdb, only in-frame clones are kept and a portion is missing. V and J calls and clone size follow that table, whereas D and trimming were derived from the DNA. The sample includes around 170,000 clones, 65% to 85% seen only once; the top ten take roughly 13%. This rearrangement joins TRBV3-1 (or the pseudogene TRBV3-2) to TRBJ2-7, with D possibly being TRBD1 (6 bases). This receptor was taken from a woman older than 75 with acute or convalescent COVID-19. Sample: peripheral blood. CDR3 nucleotides: TGTGCCAGCAGCCCACCCGGGGCAGGGGACGAGCAGTACTTC. It specifies CASSPPGAGDEQYF.